Below, 29 T cell receptor beta chains from the same sample are listed, as sequenced in a study of blood T cells in healthy people across ages. It was with a sample-barcoded 5' primer and a J-beta primer mix that a second PCR of roughly 7 to 12 cycles was run. TCRdb re-derived calls from the 5' RACE reads in MiXCR, one entry per CDR3 protein. The repertoire holds about 780,000 distinct CDR3 sequences, with about 62% as singletons. The sequenced material came from blood. All receptors derive from a man aged 30-40 years in good health.

V usage is TRBV27 and J usage is TRBJ2-1; 10 bases agree with TRBD1. CDR1 and CDR2 from the germline V gene are MNHEY and SMNVEV (reference sequence). With 7 bases clipped from V and 4 bases from J, the junction kept 4 bases outside the gene matches. This CDR3 is built from 14 residues. The CDR3 sequence: CASTRDRGYNEQFF. The CDR3 DNA reads TGTGCCAGCACCCGGGACAGGGGATACAATGAGCAGTTCTTC.

The V call is TRBV20-1, the J call TRBJ1-2, with TRBD1 as a possible D gene (5 bases). Germline CDR1 reads DFQATT; CDR2 reads SNEGSKA (reference sequence). This CDR3 has 14 amino acids. V was pared by 1 base and J by 8 bases, with 17 bases between. CDR3 nucleotides: TGCAGTGCTAGAGCCCCAGGGCACCCCTACGGCTACACCTTC. Protein sequence: CSARAPGHPYGYTF.

The chain is built from TRBV20-1 and TRBJ2-3, with D maybe TRBD1 (6 bases). This CDR3 is built from 15 residues. Trimming left V 1 base short and J 5 bases short, with 16 bases between. Germline CDR1 reads DFQATT; CDR2 reads SNEGSKA (reference sequence). CDR3 in DNA: TGCAGTGCTAGAGCCGACGGGGTCAGGGGAGATACGCAGTATTTT. It translates to CSARADGVRGDTQYF.

This clonotype was detected a few times. The chain has TRBV4-3 and TRBJ1-4; TRBD1 matches at 7 bases. The V and J ends lost 0 bases and 7 bases, in that order; junction bases with no gene match: 5. CDR1 and CDR2 (germline): LGHNA, YSLEER. This CDR3 spans 15 amino acids. In DNA form, the CDR3 reads TGCGCCAGCAGCCAAGAAGGGGACAGCGTTGAAAAACTGTTTTTT. It specifies CASSQEGDSVEKLFF.

This clonotype was observed a handful of times. This chain joins TRBV15 and TRBJ2-4, with 7 bases fitting TRBD1. V lost 2 bases to trimming and J lost 1 base; unmatched junction nucleotides: 5. The length of the CDR3 is 16 residues. Per germline, CDR1 LNHNV and CDR2 YYDKDF (reference sequence). CDR3 sequence: CATSRPTGEAKNIQYF. The CDR3 DNA follows: TGTGCCACCAGCAGACCCACAGGGGAGGCCAAAAACATTCAGTACTTC.

The chain has TRBV10-3 and TRBJ2-5, with D perhaps TRBD1 (6 bases). Trimming pared 3 bases from V and 6 bases from J, leaving 14 bases between. CDR3 size: 14 residues. Germline CDR1 reads ENHRY; CDR2 reads SYGVKD. This chain's CDR3 is CAISDPTGKKTQYF. The CDR3 DNA reads TGTGCCATCAGTGACCCCACAGGGAAAAAGACCCAGTACTTC.

Note on this clonotype: A read error is possible here, since a much larger clone lies one base away. This chain uses TRBV15 with TRBJ2-7; 9 positions agree with TRBD1. Unmatched junction bases numbered 9, after V lost 6 bases and J lost 3 bases. CDR1 and CDR2 (germline): LNHNV, YYDKDF (reference sequence). The CDR3 covers 15 residues. The CDR3 DNA sequence: TGTGCCACCAGTACCACTGGGGGACAGGGCTACGAGCAGTACTTC. It translates to CATSTTGGQGYEQYF.

J is TRBJ2-2 and V is TRBV4-2; D may match TRBD1 or TRBD2 (5 bases each). V lost 3 bases, J lost 10 bases, and 18 bases lay in between. The CDR3 sequence is 15 residues long. The germline V gene encodes CDR1 LGHNA and CDR2 YNFKEQ. CDR3 loop: CASSHLGPGSEELFF. In nucleotides, the CDR3 is TGTGCCAGCAGCCATCTGGGACCCGGGTCGGAGGAGCTGTTTTTT.

A single count supports this clonotype. The chain is built from TRBV28 and TRBJ2-5; D might be TRBD1 or TRBD2, each matching 5 bases. Trimming removed 6 bases from V and 5 bases from J, with 16 bases in between. In germline, CDR1 is MDHEN, CDR2 SYDVKM. The CDR3 is 14 amino acids. The chain's CDR3 is CASSAGARGETQYF. CDR3 DNA: TGTGCCAGCAGCGCTGGGGCCCGAGGGGAGACCCAGTACTTC.

This clonotype was counted once. The chain uses TRBV5-5 and TRBJ2-3, with 7 bases lining up with TRBD1. The CDR3 contains 17 residues. Germline trimming cut 4 bases from V and 1 base from J; bases unmatched to any gene: 12. Looked up from germline, CDR1 is SGHKS and CDR2 is YYEKEE (reference sequence). For the CDR3, the DNA is TGTGCCAGCAGCGCCCCGGGACAGAAAATTCGCACAGATACGCAGTATTTT. Its translation is CASSAPGQKIRTDTQYF.

This chain joins TRBV7-2 and TRBJ1-2; 12 positions agree with TRBD1. The V gene end was trimmed by 3 bases and the J gene end by 4 bases; junction bases not matched to a gene: 12. Germline V gene data show CDR1 as SGHTA and CDR2 as FQGNSA. The CDR3 sequence is 18 residues long. The chain's CDR3 is CASSFIRDRGRRGYGYTF. CDR3 bases: TGTGCCAGCAGCTTCATTCGGGACAGGGGGCGCCGGGGCTATGGCTACACCTTC.

Only a few counts were recorded for this clonotype. The chain links TRBV24-1 to TRBJ2-3; no definite D call. The CDR3 loop spans 13 amino acids. Per the germline V gene, CDR1 is KGHDR and CDR2 is SFDVKD. With 10 bases removed from V and 2 bases from J, the gap between germline ends came to 12 bases. The CDR3 is CATRTRNTDTQYF. CDR3 in DNA: TGTGCCACTAGAACCAGAAACACAGATACGCAGTATTTT.

The chain employs TRBV5-1 and TRBJ1-2; maybe TRBD1 (6 bases). V was cut by 0 bases and J by 0 bases, with 9 bases left in between. The CDR3 is made up of 15 amino acids. Germline values: CDR1 SGHRS, CDR2 YFSETQ. CDR3: CASSLEDSSNYGYTF. Written as DNA, the CDR3 is TGCGCCAGCAGCTTGGAGGACAGCTCTAACTATGGCTACACCTTC.

The count of this clonotype is one. The chain employs TRBV7-9 and TRBJ1-4, with TRBD1 matching over 9 bases. Germline CDR1 and CDR2: SEHNR and FQNEAQ (reference sequence). Trimming removed 4 bases from V and 5 bases from J; junction bases left unmatched: 5. This CDR3 is built from 15 residues. The CDR3 sequence: CASSSSDRGNEKLFF. Here the CDR3 DNA reads TGTGCCAGCAGCTCAAGCGACAGGGGGAATGAAAAACTGTTTTTT.

This chain uses TRBV9 with TRBJ1-5; TRBD1 might be the D (6 bases). The CDR3 is 13 residues long. Trimming pared 3 bases from V and 7 bases from J, leaving 11 bases between. The germline V gene has CDR1 SGDLS and CDR2 YYNGEE. The DNA of the CDR3 is TGTGCCAGCAGCGACAGGGATGGACAGCCCCAGCATTTT. Translating it yields CASSDRDGQPQHF.

The V gene is TRBV6-1, the J gene TRBJ1-5; TRBD1 agrees at 11 bases. This CDR3 spans 16 amino acids. Germline CDR1 MNHNS, CDR2 SASEGT. J gave up 6 bases and V 2 bases, and 6 bases lay outside the gene matches. The CDR3: CASSEIGQGARQPQHF. CDR3 sequence (DNA): TGTGCCAGCAGTGAAATCGGACAGGGGGCGCGTCAGCCCCAGCATTTT.

The chain has TRBV7-2 and TRBJ2-7; TRBD1 is a possible D gene (6 bases). The end of the DNA aligns better with TRBJ2-5, so the J call may be wrong. The CDR3 is 15 amino acids. The germline V gene encodes CDR1 SGHTA and CDR2 FQGNSA. For the CDR3, the DNA is TGTGCCAGCGGCACTACGGGACACCTCCAAGAGACCCAGTACTTC. Translation gives CASGTTGHLQETQYF.

To note about this clonotype: This may stem from a read error, because a much larger clone lies one nucleotide away. The chain employs TRBV20-1 and TRBJ2-7; D tentatively reads TRBD1 or TRBD2 (5 bases each). CDR3 length: 13 residues. Trimming cost V 7 bases and J 2 bases, with 15 bases left between them. Germline assignment: CDR1 DFQATT and CDR2 SNEGSKA (reference sequence). As DNA, the CDR3 is TGCAGTGGTACCATGTGGGGGACCTACGAGCAGTACTTC. Protein product: CSGTMWGTYEQYF.

The chain employs TRBV20-1 and TRBJ1-4, with D maybe TRBD1 (5 bases). The CDR3 is 15 residues long. Germline CDR1 DFQATT, CDR2 SNEGSKA (reference sequence). Between the trimmed V and J ends, which lost 5 bases and 6 bases, there was a span of 19 bases. In nucleotides, the CDR3 is TGCAGTGCTGGAGCTCCGGGACCCGGGGATGAAAAACTGTTTTTT. Protein sequence: CSAGAPGPGDEKLFF.

This clonotype was seen a handful of times. The rearrangement uses TRBV6-5 and TRBJ1-4; D call uncertain. The CDR3 totals 14 residues. V was pared by 6 bases and J by 7 bases, with 15 bases between. Germline CDR1 MNHEY, CDR2 SVGAGI. Written as DNA, the CDR3 is TGTGCCAGCAGGTCGCACCTTTGGGGTGAAAAACTGTTTTTT. The encoded protein is CASRSHLWGEKLFF.

V gene TRBV14 combines with J gene TRBJ1-2, with a tentative D call TRBD1 (6 bases). The germline CDR1 and CDR2 sequences are SGHDN and FVKESK. The CDR3 length is 16 residues. Trimming took off 2 bases at V and 1 base at J, with 14 bases between the two ends. The CDR3 DNA follows: TGTGCCAGCAGCCAACTGCCACAGGGCGGTAACTATGGCTACACCTTC. Protein product: CASSQLPQGGNYGYTF.

The chain links TRBV7-2 to TRBJ2-7, with a tentative D call TRBD2 (6 bases). CDR1 and CDR2 from the germline V gene are SGHTA and FQGNSA. The CDR3 extends over 15 amino acids. V was pared by 1 base and J by 0 bases, with 10 bases between. The CDR3 nucleotides are TGTGCCAGCAGCTTAGTGCGGGGTAGCTCCTACGAGCAGTACTTC. It is translated as CASSLVRGSSYEQYF.

The rearrangement uses TRBV28 and TRBJ2-5, with TRBD2 identical over 7 bases. TRBJ2-7 explains the end of the DNA better; the J call may be wrong. The CDR3 is made up of 15 amino acids. Germline CDR1 and CDR2: MDHEN and SYDVKM. The CDR3 DNA is TGTGCCAGCAGTTTAGGGCTAGCGGATTACTACGAGCAGTACTTC. Its translation is CASSLGLADYYEQYF.

V gene TRBV6-6 combines with J gene TRBJ2-4; perhaps TRBD2 as D (5 bases). V lost 6 bases, J lost 5 bases, and 17 bases lay in between. In germline, CDR1 is MNHNY, CDR2 SVGAGI (reference sequence). The CDR3 is 15 residues long. The CDR3 DNA sequence: TGTGCCAGCAGCCCCGGACTCCCCGGGGAAAACATTCAGTACTTC. It yields the protein CASSPGLPGENIQYF.

This clonotype was observed a single time. The chain couples TRBV19 to TRBJ1-5; unclear D gene. There are 13 residues in the CDR3. Germline CDR1 is LNHDA and CDR2 is SQIVND (reference sequence). V lost 5 bases, J lost 4 bases, and 9 bases lay in between. The CDR3 is CASSVSNNQPQHF. The CDR3 bases are TGTGCCAGTAGTGTGAGTAATAATCAGCCCCAGCATTTT.

V and J are TRBV9 and TRBJ2-1, with 7 bases identical to TRBD2. Germline V gene sequence: CDR1 SGDLS, CDR2 YYNGEE. CDR3 length: 18 residues. Unmatched junction bases numbered 13, after V lost 0 bases and J lost 4 bases. CDR3 sequence: CASSVGGRGHLPYNEQFF. DNA for the CDR3: TGTGCCAGCAGCGTAGGGGGGAGGGGCCACCTTCCATACAATGAGCAGTTCTTC.

This CDR3 is CSVKRQGADEQYF. CDR3 nucleotides: TGCAGCGTCAAAAGACAGGGCGCGGACGAGCAGTACTTC. The rearrangement uses TRBV29-1 and TRBJ2-7; the match to TRBD1 covers 7 bases. CDR1 and CDR2 from the germline V gene are SQVTM and ANQGSEA. The length of the CDR3 is 13 residues. V shed 6 bases and J 5 bases; nucleotides not matched to a gene: 10.

The chain has TRBV6-5 and TRBJ1-2, with 11 bases identical to TRBD1. The CDR3 sequence is 15 residues long. J lost 8 bases, V lost 0 bases, and 5 bases had no gene match. CDR1 MNHEY and CDR2 SVGAGI come from the germline V gene. The CDR3 sequence is CASSYSRTGGQGYTF. In DNA form, the CDR3 reads TGTGCCAGCAGTTACTCGAGGACAGGGGGCCAAGGCTACACCTTC.

The sample holds a few counts of this clonotype. The chain employs TRBV5-1 and TRBJ2-7; 9 bases agree with TRBD1. The tail of the sequence fits TRBJ2-5 better, so the J call may be wrong. CDR1 and CDR2 (germline): SGHRS, YFSETQ. The CDR3 runs 14 residues. The CDR3 DNA follows: TGCGCCAGCAGCGCTGGACAGGGGAAAGAGACCCAGTACTTC. Protein: CASSAGQGKETQYF.